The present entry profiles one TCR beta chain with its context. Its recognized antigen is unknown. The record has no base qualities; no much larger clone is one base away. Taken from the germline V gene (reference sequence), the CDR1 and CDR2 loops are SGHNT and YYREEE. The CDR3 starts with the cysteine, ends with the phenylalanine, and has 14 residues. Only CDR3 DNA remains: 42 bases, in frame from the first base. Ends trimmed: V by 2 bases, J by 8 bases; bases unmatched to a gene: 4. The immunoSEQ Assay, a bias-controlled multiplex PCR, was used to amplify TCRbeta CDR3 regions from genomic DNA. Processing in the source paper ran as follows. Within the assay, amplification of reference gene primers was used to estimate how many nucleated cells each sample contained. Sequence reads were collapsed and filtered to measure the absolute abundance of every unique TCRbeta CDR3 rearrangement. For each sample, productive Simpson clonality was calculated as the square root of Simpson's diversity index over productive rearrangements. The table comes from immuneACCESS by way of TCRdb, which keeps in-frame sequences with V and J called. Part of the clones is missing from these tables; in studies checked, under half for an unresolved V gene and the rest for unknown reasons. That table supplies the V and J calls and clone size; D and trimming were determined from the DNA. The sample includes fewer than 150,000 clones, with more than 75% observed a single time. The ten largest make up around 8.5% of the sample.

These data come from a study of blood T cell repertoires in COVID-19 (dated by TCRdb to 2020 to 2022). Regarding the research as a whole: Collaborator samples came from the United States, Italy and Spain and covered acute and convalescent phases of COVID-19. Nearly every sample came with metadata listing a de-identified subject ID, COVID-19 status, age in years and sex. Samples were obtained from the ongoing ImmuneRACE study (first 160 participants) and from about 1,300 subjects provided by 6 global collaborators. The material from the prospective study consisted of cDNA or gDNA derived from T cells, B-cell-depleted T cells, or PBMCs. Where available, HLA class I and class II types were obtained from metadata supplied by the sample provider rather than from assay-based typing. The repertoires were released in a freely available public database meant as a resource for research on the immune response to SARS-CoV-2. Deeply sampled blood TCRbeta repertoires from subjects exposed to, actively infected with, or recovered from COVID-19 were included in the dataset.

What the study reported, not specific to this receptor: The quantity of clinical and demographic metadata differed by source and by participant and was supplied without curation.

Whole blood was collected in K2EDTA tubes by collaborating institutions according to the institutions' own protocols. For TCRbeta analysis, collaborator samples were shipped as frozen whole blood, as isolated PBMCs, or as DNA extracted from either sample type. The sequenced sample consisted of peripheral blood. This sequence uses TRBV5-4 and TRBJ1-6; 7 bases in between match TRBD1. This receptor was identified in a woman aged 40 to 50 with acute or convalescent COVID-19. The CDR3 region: CASSFRQGDSPLHF. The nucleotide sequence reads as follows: TGTGCCAGCAGCTTCCGACAGGGTGATTCACCCCTCCACTTT.